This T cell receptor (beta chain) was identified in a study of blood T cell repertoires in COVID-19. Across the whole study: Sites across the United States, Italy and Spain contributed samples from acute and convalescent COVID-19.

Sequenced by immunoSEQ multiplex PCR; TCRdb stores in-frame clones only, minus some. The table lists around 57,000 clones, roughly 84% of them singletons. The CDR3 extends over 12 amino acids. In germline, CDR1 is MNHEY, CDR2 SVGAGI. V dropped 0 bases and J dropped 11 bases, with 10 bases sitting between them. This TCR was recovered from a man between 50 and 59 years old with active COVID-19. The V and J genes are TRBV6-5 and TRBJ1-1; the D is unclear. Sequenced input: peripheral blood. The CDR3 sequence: CASSYSRHFAFF. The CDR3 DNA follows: TGTGCCAGCAGTTACTCGCGGCATTTTGCTTTCTTT.